These 10 T cell receptor beta chains came from one sample sequenced in a study of control samples from healthy donors and cancer patients. The data were produced by immunoSEQ multiplex PCR, yet TCRdb's version contains in-frame clones alone and is incomplete. The sample shows over 100,000 clones, around nine tenths of them seen only once. Sequencing used blood. Source of these receptors: a man younger than 35 in good health.

The CDR3 is CASSIAPQGSVSEAFF. As DNA, the CDR3 is TGTGCCAGTAGTATCGCCCCTCAGGGGTCGGTTTCTGAAGCTTTCTTT. The gene calls are TRBV19 and TRBJ1-1, with D perhaps matching TRBD1 (6 bases). CDR3 length equals 16 residues. Germline V gene data show CDR1 as LNHDA and CDR2 as SQIVND (reference sequence). The V gene lost 3 bases and the J gene lost 6 bases, with 20 bases spanning the gap. The full variable domain, its missing parts supplied by reference TRBV19 and TRBJ1-1, is DGGITQSPKYLFRKEGQNVTLSCEQNLNHDAMYWYRQDPGQGLRLIYYSQIVNDFQKGDIAEGYSVSREKKESFPLTVTSAQKNPTAFYLCASSIAPQGSVSEAFFGQGTRLTVV.

The chain carries TRBV5-6 and TRBJ1-2; tentative D call: TRBD1 (6 bases). This CDR3 has 16 residues. CDR1 and CDR2 from the germline V gene are SGHDT and YYEEEE. V gave up 1 base and J gave up 6 bases, with 19 bases separating them. In nucleotides, the CDR3 is TGTGCCAGCAGCTTGATGGACAGACCTACTAGGGATGGCTACACCTTC. Amino acid sequence: CASSLMDRPTRDGYTF.

This chain links TRBV19 with TRBJ2-7; possible D gene TRBD1, 6 bases. The CDR3 is 13 residues long. Germline V gives CDR1 LNHDA, CDR2 SQIVND (reference sequence). Trimming removed 3 bases at V and 7 bases at J, with 13 bases between. CDR3 protein: CASSIRGYGEQYF. The CDR3, as DNA: TGTGCCAGTAGTATCAGGGGTTACGGGGAGCAGTACTTC.

The genes are TRBV7-2 and TRBJ2-7, with D perhaps TRBD2 (7 bases). Per the germline V gene, CDR1 is SGHTA and CDR2 is FQGNSA. The CDR3 spans 15 residues. Trimming took 0 bases from V and 5 from J, leaving 14 bases between them. The CDR3: CASSLARSGTNEQYF. Written as DNA, the CDR3 is TGTGCCAGCAGCTTAGCGCGCAGCGGGACAAACGAGCAGTACTTC.

This clone was seen only once. The chain employs TRBV28 and TRBJ1-1, with 12 bases aligning to TRBD1. The CDR3 has 16 amino acids. Germline CDR1 is MDHEN and CDR2 is SYDVKM. Trimming took 6 bases from V and 4 from J; bases not matched to a gene: 9. The CDR3 DNA sequence: TGTGCCAGCAGCACTACCGGGACAGGGGGCACCACTGAAGCTTTCTTT. Residues: CASSTTGTGGTTEAFF. The full variable domain, with the rest looked up from reference TRBV28 and TRBJ1-1, is DVKVTQSSRYLVKRTGEKVFLECVQDMDHENMFWYRQDPGLGLRLIYFSYDVKMKEKGDIPEGYSVSREKKERFSLILESASTNQTSMYLCASSTTGTGGTTEAFFGQGTRLTVV.

The rearrangement links TRBV7-9 to TRBJ2-2; 10 nucleotides agree with TRBD1. The junction had 7 bases not matched to a gene; V was cut back by 4 bases and J by 5 bases. The CDR3 totals 16 residues. The germline gives CDR1 SEHNR, CDR2 FQNEAQ (reference sequence). DNA for the CDR3: TGTGCCAGCAGCTCGGGACAGGGGCGGTTGACCGGGGAGCTGTTTTTT. This codes for CASSSGQGRLTGELFF.

The chain has TRBV5-1 and TRBJ2-3, with 8 bases fitting TRBD2. This CDR3 has 18 amino acids. Germline values: CDR1 SGHRS, CDR2 YFSETQ. V was pared by 2 bases and J by 1 base, with 12 bases of the junction left unmatched. CDR3: CASSFHTGGPTGTDTQYF. The CDR3 DNA reads TGCGCCAGCAGCTTTCATACGGGGGGGCCGACTGGCACAGATACGCAGTATTTT.

The gene calls are TRBV5-6 and TRBJ2-5, with unresolved D. V lost 3 bases to trimming and J lost 4 bases, with 13 bases between them. The CDR3 has 14 residues. Germline CDR1 is SGHDT and CDR2 is YYEEEE. CDR3 DNA sequence: TGTGCCAGCAGCTCCGCCTGGGGTGGAGAGACCCAGTACTTC. This codes for CASSSAWGGETQYF.

V and J are TRBV2 and TRBJ1-2, with 8 positions matching TRBD1. Germline V gives CDR1 SNHLY, CDR2 FYNNEI. This CDR3 is 15 amino acids long. V was pared by 0 bases and J by 8 bases, with 8 bases of the junction left unmatched. The CDR3 spells CASSEAPTGARGYTF. In DNA, the CDR3 is TGTGCCAGCAGTGAAGCCCCGACAGGGGCGCGGGGCTACACCTTC.

The V and J genes are TRBV29-1 and TRBJ2-2; 11 bases align to TRBD1. The J segment lost 4 bases and the V segment lost 6 bases, leaving 4 bases of the junction unmatched. Germline V lookup: CDR1 SQVTM, CDR2 ANQGSEA. The length of the CDR3 is 14 residues. CDR3 protein: CSVRTGGVTGELFF. The CDR3 DNA is TGCAGCGTGCGGACAGGGGGCGTCACCGGGGAGCTGTTTTTT.